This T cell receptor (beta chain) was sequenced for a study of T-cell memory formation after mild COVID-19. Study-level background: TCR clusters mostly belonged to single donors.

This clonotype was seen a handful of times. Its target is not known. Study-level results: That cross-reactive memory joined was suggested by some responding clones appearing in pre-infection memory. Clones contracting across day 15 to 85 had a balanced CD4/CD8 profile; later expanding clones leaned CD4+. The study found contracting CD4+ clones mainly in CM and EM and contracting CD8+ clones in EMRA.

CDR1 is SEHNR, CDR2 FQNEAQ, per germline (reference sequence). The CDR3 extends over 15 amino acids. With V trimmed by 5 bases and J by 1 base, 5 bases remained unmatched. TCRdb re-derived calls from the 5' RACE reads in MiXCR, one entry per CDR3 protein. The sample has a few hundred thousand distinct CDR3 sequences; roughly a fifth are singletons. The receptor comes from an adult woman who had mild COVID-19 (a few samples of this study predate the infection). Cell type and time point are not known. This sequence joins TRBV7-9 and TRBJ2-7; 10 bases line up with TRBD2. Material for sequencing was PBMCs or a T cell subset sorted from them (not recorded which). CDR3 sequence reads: CASSLQGLASYEQYF. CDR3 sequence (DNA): TGTGCCAGCAGCCTCCAGGGACTAGCGTCCTACGAGCAGTACTTC.